A selection of T cell receptor beta chains follows, all from one sample in a study of T cell repertoires in cytomegalovirus infection. From the reads, TCRdb called clonotypes with MiXCR, one entry per CDR3 protein. The data contain around 180,000 distinct CDR3 sequences, 28% of them singletons. The sequenced sample consisted of PBMCs. These receptor sequences come from a human donor in good health (CMV status not recorded). Some clones in this sample may be carry-over from other donors' samples. Each CDR3 is given with its conserved first and last residue. A D gene is named only where the DNA matches it firmly. Expanded clones get a size class; other rows say once, few or many, or leave the size out.

abundance | j_gene | d_gene | v_gene | CDR3aa | CDR3nt
NA | TRBJ1-2 | TRBD1 | TRBV5-1 | CASSSTAGTGNYGYTF | TGCGCCAGCAGCTCCACGGCCGGGACAGGGAACTATGGCTACACCTTC
NA | TRBJ1-2 | NA | TRBV6-2/TRBV6-3 | CASSYSAGYTF | TGTGCCAGCAGTTACAGTGCTGGCTACACCTTC
NA | TRBJ2-3 | NA | TRBV6-2/TRBV6-3 | CASSYGRGPSTDTQYF | TGTGCCAGCAGTTACGGCAGGGGTCCTAGCACAGATACGCAGTATTTT
NA | TRBJ1-2 | NA | TRBV5-6 | CASSSFILNYGYTF | TGTGCCAGCAGCTCATTCATACTTAACTATGGCTACACCTTC
once | TRBJ1-5 | NA | TRBV5-1 | CASSGDLGQPQHF | TGCGCCAGCAGTGGGGACCTTGGTCAGCCCCAGCATTTT
NA | TRBJ2-7 | TRBD2 | TRBV6-8 | CASSYGGGASREQYF | TGTGCCAGCAGTTACGGCGGGGGGGCTTCTCGCGAGCAGTACTTC
many | TRBJ2-5 | NA | TRBV7-2 | CASSFQLGETQYF | TGTGCCAGCAGTTTCCAGCTCGGGGAGACCCAGTACTTC
few | TRBJ1-1 | NA | TRBV6-2/TRBV6-3 | CASRRGTSTEAFF | TGTGCCAGCAGGAGAGGGACTAGCACTGAAGCTTTCTTT
few | TRBJ2-3 | NA | TRBV14 | CASSQVEASTDTQYF | TGTGCCAGCAGCCAAGTTGAGGCCTCCACAGATACGCAGTATTTT
NA | TRBJ2-3 | NA | TRBV19 | CASSGERGGDTQYF | TGTGCCAGTTCAGGGGAGCGGGGCGGAGATACGCAGTATTTT
few | TRBJ2-1 | TRBD1 | TRBV11-2 | CASSLTGGRSNEQFF | TGTGCCAGCAGCCTTACAGGGGGCAGGTCCAATGAGCAGTTCTTC
NA | TRBJ1-1 | NA | TRBV9 | CANSALKVNTEAFF | TGTGCCAACAGCGCCTTGAAGGTTAACACTGAAGCTTTCTTT
NA | TRBJ1-4 | NA | TRBV2 | CASSRATNEKLFF | TGTGCCAGCAGCAGAGCAACTAATGAAAAACTGTTTTTT
NA | TRBJ1-4 | NA | TRBV20-1 | CSARGTALEKLIF | TGCAGTGCTAGAGGGACCGCCCTTGAAAAACTGATTTTT
few | TRBJ2-3 | NA | TRBV7-3 | CASSQLPRDTQYF | TGTGCCAGCAGCCAACTCCCTCGAGATACGCAGTATTTT
NA | TRBJ2-2 | NA | TRBV7-2 | CASSSHRNTGELFF | TGTGCCAGCAGCTCCCACAGGAACACCGGGGAGCTGTTTTTT
few | TRBJ2-7 | TRBD2 | TRBV7-9 | CASSFRTSGSSYEQYF | TGTGCCAGCAGCTTTCGGACTAGCGGGAGCTCCTACGAGCAGTACTTC
NA | TRBJ1-5 | TRBD1 | TRBV6-2/TRBV6-3 | CASSYSPGGGQPQHF | TGTGCCAGCAGTTACTCCCCAGGGGGCGGGCAGCCCCAGCATTTT
NA | TRBJ2-2 | TRBD1 | TRBV5-4 | CASSPGQGGRELFF | TGTGCCAGCAGCCCCGGACAGGGCGGCCGGGAGCTGTTTTTT
few | TRBJ1-2 | NA | TRBV7-9 | CASSPDRPGYGYTF | TGTGCCAGCAGCCCGGACAGACCAGGCTATGGCTACACCTTC
few | TRBJ2-3 | TRBD2 | TRBV20-1 | CSASVSGGPSTDTQYF | TGCAGTGCTAGTGTTAGCGGGGGCCCTAGCACAGATACGCAGTATTTT
NA | TRBJ2-7 | NA | TRBV14 | CASSQGFGSTYEQYF | TGTGCCAGCAGCCAAGGGTTCGGAAGTACCTACGAGCAGTACTTC
NA | TRBJ1-3 | NA | TRBV29-1 | CSVEDWRHGTDTIYF | TGCAGCGTTGAAGATTGGAGGCATGGTACAGACACCATATATTTT
few | TRBJ2-3 | NA | TRBV7-3 | CASSLVMTDTQYF | TGTGCCAGCAGCTTAGTGATGACAGATACGCAGTATTTT
NA | TRBJ2-6 | TRBD1 | TRBV7-2 | CASSLDRQGTRAGANVLTF | TGTGCCAGCAGCTTAGATCGACAGGGAACTAGGGCTGGGGCCAACGTCCTGACTTTC
NA | TRBJ1-2 | NA | TRBV12-5 | CASGSAADGYTF | TGTGCTAGTGGTTCCGCAGCAGATGGCTACACCTTC
many | TRBJ2-3 | NA | TRBV11-3 | CASSRDSRTDTQYF | TGTGCCAGCAGCCGGGACTCCCGCACAGATACGCAGTATTTT
NA | TRBJ1-6 | NA | TRBV29-1 | CSARTGYNSPLHF | TGCAGCGCCCGAACAGGGTACAATTCACCCCTCCACTTT
few | TRBJ2-1 | TRBD2 | TRBV12-3/TRBV12-4 | CASIRSGGAPYNEQFF | TGTGCCAGCATAAGGAGCGGGGGGGCCCCATACAATGAGCAGTTCTTC
few | TRBJ1-5 | NA | TRBV19 | CASSPGSYQPQHF | TGTGCCAGTAGTCCAGGGAGCTATCAGCCCCAGCATTTT
once | TRBJ1-1 | NA | TRBV18 | CASSPEVKGNTEAFF | TGTGCCAGCTCACCGGAGGTTAAAGGGAACACTGAAGCTTTCTTT
many | TRBJ2-3 | NA | TRBV14 | CASSQDRRGPQYF | TGTGCCAGCAGCCAAGATAGAAGGGGACCTCAGTATTTT
few | TRBJ1-1 | NA | TRBV10-3 | CAISESTGSLNTEAFF | TGTGCCATCAGCGAATCCACAGGGAGTCTGAACACTGAAGCTTTCTTT
NA | TRBJ2-5 | NA | TRBV6-1 | CASSRGLRETQYF | TGTGCCAGCAGTCGGGGGTTGCGGGAGACCCAGTACTTC
NA | TRBJ2-3 | TRBD1 | TRBV11-2 | CASSLNRGDTQYF | TGTGCCAGCAGCTTAAACAGGGGAGATACGCAGTATTTT
NA | TRBJ2-1 | TRBD1 | TRBV6-6 | CASSTGQRSYNEQFF | TGTGCCAGCAGTACGGGACAGCGCTCCTACAATGAGCAGTTCTTC
NA | TRBJ2-2 | TRBD2 | TRBV5-1 | CASSENSGGATGELFF | TGCGCCAGCAGCGAGAATAGCGGGGGCGCGACCGGGGAGCTGTTTTTT
NA | TRBJ2-1 | NA | TRBV7-2 | CASSLAVGAGNEQFF | TGTGCCAGCAGCTTAGCGGTGGGGGCCGGGAATGAGCAGTTCTTC
NA | TRBJ1-5 | NA | TRBV2 | CASRDSGVNQPQHF | TGTGCCAGCAGGGACAGCGGAGTCAATCAGCCCCAGCATTTT
NA | TRBJ1-1 | NA | TRBV30 | CAWSDSRNTEAFF | TGTGCCTGGAGTGACAGCCGGAACACTGAAGCTTTCTTT
NA | TRBJ1-2 | NA | TRBV7-9 | CASTPGRGSLGNGYTF | TGTGCCAGCACCCCCGGAAGGGGAAGCCTCGGGAACGGCTACACCTTC
NA | TRBJ2-5 | NA | TRBV19 | CASSSLGREETQYF | TGTGCCAGTAGTTCCCTCGGGAGAGAAGAGACCCAGTACTTC
NA | TRBJ1-2 | NA | TRBV7-2 | CASSLVWAGGGGYTF | TGTGCCAGCAGCTTAGTATGGGCAGGTGGAGGGGGCTACACCTTC
few | TRBJ2-5 | NA | TRBV29-1 | CSYEGGARTQYF | TGCAGCTATGAGGGCGGGGCCCGGACCCAGTACTTC
few | TRBJ1-1 | NA | TRBV6-5 | CASSYRDSEAFF | TGTGCCAGCAGTTACCGAGACAGTGAAGCTTTCTTT
NA | TRBJ2-2 | NA | TRBV29-1 | CSAATGGGELFF | TGCAGCGCCGCAACCGGAGGCGGGGAGCTGTTTTTT
NA | TRBJ2-7 | NA | TRBV5-1 | CASVPGPGASEQYF | TGCGCCAGCGTACCGGGCCCGGGGGCGAGCGAGCAGTACTTC